Detailed here is one T cell receptor beta chain. Its antigen remains unknown. Since a much larger clone is just one base distant, this may be a read error. This record belongs to a study of Graves' ophthalmopathy and Graves' hyperthyroidism. Beta-chain TCR CDR3 regions were amplified from RNA transcripts. The first-round RT-PCR employed HTBI primers together with the Qiagen OneStep RT-PCR kit. A multiplex PCR was then performed as the second round. TCRdb re-called the multiplex PCR reads with MiXCR, one entry per CDR3 protein. The sample contains more than 300,000 distinct CDR3 sequences, about 18% of which appear only once. Germline CDR1 reads SGHVS; CDR2 reads FQNEAQ. This CDR3 has 15 residues. Study-wide results and caveats: Forecasting of ophthalmopathy progression by the model achieved over 55% sensitivity and 72% to 85% specificity. Clonotypes were expanded in thyroid at above 0.001 frequency, and most also appeared in blood.

No ophthalmopathy within 18 months of follow-up signified stable hyperthyroidism. Excluded: other autoimmune disease, uncontrolled infection, pregnancy or lactation. Material for sequencing was peripheral blood. This chain connects TRBV7-8 to TRBJ2-2, with TRBD1 identical over 9 bases. The TCR sequence derives from an adult woman with stable Graves' hyperthyroidism. In nucleotides, the CDR3 is TGTGCCAACAGCTTAGATGGGACAGGGCTCGGGGAGCTGTTTTTT. Protein product: CANSLDGTGLGELFF.